This T cell receptor beta chain was identified in a study of T cell repertoires in cytomegalovirus infection. Study at large: It can be stated that public TCR beta signatures indicated CMV infection as well as a matching HLA type. Study outcomes and limitations: HLA-C-restricted TCR beta clonotypes specific for CMV led the ex vivo response. Summed frequency of public TCR beta families distinguished CMV carriers with the relevant HLA.

This clonotype was seen at least ten times. What it binds is not known. CDR3 length: 12 residues. V lost 3 bases and J 4 bases, leaving 4 bases between the germline ends. From germline, CDR1 is MDHEN and CDR2 SYDVKM. MiXCR, applied by TCRdb to the reads, yields one record per CDR3 protein. The sample lists a few hundred thousand distinct CDR3 sequences; over 20% were seen once. Material: CD8+ T cells from PBMCs. The chain is built from TRBV28 and TRBJ1-5, with no clear D. The clonotype comes from a human donor in good health (CMV status not recorded). Some clones in this sample may be carry-over from other donors' samples. In nucleotides, the CDR3 is TGTGCCAGCAGTTTCGGGAATCAGCCCCAGCATTTT. This translates into CASSFGNQPQHF.